The source of this TCR beta chain is a study of T-cell reconstitution after alpha-beta-depleted transplantation in children. This CDR3 is 13 amino acids long. Deletions cut 5 bases from V and 5 bases from J, with 16 bases between. The germline V gene has CDR1 SQVTM and CDR2 ANQGSEA. During its preparation, the TCRbeta library received unique molecular identifiers. One entry per CDR3 protein, called by TCRdb with MiXCR from the PCR reads. The data show about 640,000 distinct CDR3 sequences, roughly 13% seen once. Study-level findings and limits: For some patients, TCRbeta diversity was high at day 60 because of recipient T cells and thymic progenitors that survived. T-cell numbers and diversity one year post-transplant derived largely from freshly generated T cells. After transplant, at about two months, alpha-beta T cells were reportedly derived from several hundred expanded graft clones.

This clonotype occurred many times. Its antigen is unidentified. The sequences come from PBMCs, mostly from graft donor cells, collected 360 days after TCRalphabeta/CD19-depleted stem cell transplant. This receptor was taken from a male patient between 5 and 17 years old who had a stem cell transplant for acute myeloid leukemia, so the T cells may come from the graft donor. The chain employs TRBV29-1 and TRBJ2-7, with D perhaps assigned TRBD1 or TRBD2 (6 bases each). This chain's CDR3 is CSVRSTGRNEQYF. The CDR3 DNA is TGCAGCGTTAGGTCAACAGGGAGGAACGAGCAGTACTTC.